This T cell receptor beta chain derives from a study of blood T cell repertoires in COVID-19. Study summary: Researchers got acute and convalescent COVID-19 samples from the United States, Italy and Spain. Sources were T cells, B-cell-depleted T cells, or PBMCs; the material itself was cDNA or gDNA.

Germline CDR1 and CDR2: SGHTA and FQGNSA. The V and J ends lost 5 bases and 5 bases, in that order; junction bases with no gene match: 3. The CDR3 has 13 residues. Study processing details: From reference gene primer amplification, estimates of nucleated cell counts were derived. Assay: immunoSEQ multiplex PCR; the TCRdb copy retains only in-frame clones and omits some. That table supplies the V and J calls and clone size; D and trimming were determined from the DNA. Of around 49,000 clones listed, more than 70% are singletons. Sequences were obtained from peripheral blood. The receptor comes from a human donor in a cohort sampled during active COVID-19. The chain has TRBV7-2 and TRBJ1-2; 9 bases line up with TRBD1. CDR3 region: CASSTGTGYGYTF. The CDR3 DNA reads TGTGCCAGCAGCACCGGGACAGGGTATGGCTACACCTTC.